Shown below are 8 T cell receptor beta chains from a single sample sequenced in a study of molecular identifiers for immune sequencing clone quantification. From the PCR reads, TCRdb called clonotypes with MiXCR, one entry per CDR3 protein. This table has about 300,000 distinct CDR3 sequences, around 21% appearing once. The sequencing sample was made of naive CD8+ T cells from blood, with Jurkat cell RNA spiked in. The subset: FACS-sorted CD8+CD4-CCR7+CD45RA+ naive T cells. These receptors were taken from a human donor in good health. Some libraries in this study had Jurkat cell RNA spiked in.

This clonotype was seen ten or more times. The chain links TRBV14 to TRBJ1-6; possibly TRBD1 for D (5 bases). CDR1 and CDR2 (germline): SGHDN, FVKESK. This CDR3 has 17 amino acids. Between the trimmed V and J ends, which lost 0 bases and 9 bases, there was a span of 18 bases. The CDR3 is CASSQDDGAGISSPLHF. In DNA, the CDR3 is TGTGCCAGCAGCCAAGACGACGGGGCAGGGATTAGTTCACCCCTCCACTTT.

This clonotype was detected ten times or more. V is TRBV27 and J is TRBJ2-7, with TRBD1 identical over 7 bases. The CDR3 extends over 14 amino acids. Germline V gene lookup returns CDR1 MNHEY and CDR2 SMNVEV (reference sequence). The J segment lost 2 bases and the V segment lost 4 bases, leaving 5 bases of the junction unmatched. CDR3 coding DNA: TGTGCCAGCAGTTATGGAACAGGGGCCTACGAGCAGTACTTC. Protein sequence: CASSYGTGAYEQYF.

The sample holds many counts of this clonotype. V and J are TRBV4-1 and TRBJ2-3; perhaps TRBD2 as D (5 bases). CDR3 length equals 14 residues. V was shortened by 0 bases and J by 1 base, with 5 bases between the two germline ends. Looked up from germline, CDR1 is MGHRA and CDR2 is YSYEKL. The CDR3: CASSQEEGTDTQYF. Here the CDR3 DNA reads TGCGCCAGCAGCCAAGAGGAGGGCACAGATACGCAGTATTTT.

V and J are TRBV27 and TRBJ2-5; D possibly corresponds to TRBD1 (5 bases). The CDR3 loop spans 14 amino acids. Per the germline V gene, CDR1 is MNHEY and CDR2 is SMNVEV (reference sequence). Deletions cut 1 base from V and 4 bases from J, with 10 bases between. Here the CDR3 DNA reads TGTGCCAGCAGTTTATTCCCAGGGATAGAGACCCAGTACTTC. It specifies CASSLFPGIETQYF.

Notes on this clonotype: It may be a read error: a sequence one base away is much more abundant. CDR3 nucleotide sequence: TGTGCCTGGACGCGAGACTCCTACGAGCGGTACTTC. Translated, it gives CAWTRDSYERYF. The V gene is TRBV30, the J gene TRBJ2-7; no definite D call. Looked up from germline, CDR1 is GTSNPN and CDR2 is SVGIG (reference sequence). The CDR3 is made up of 12 amino acids.

This clonotype was detected only a few times. The rearrangement links TRBV12-3 or TRBV12-4 to TRBJ2-7, with 12 positions matching TRBD2. J was trimmed by 6 bases and V by 0 bases; bases with no gene match: 12. This CDR3 has 18 residues. The CDR3 is CASSLAEETLAGGSEQYF. The DNA for the CDR3 is TGTGCCAGCAGTTTAGCAGAGGAGACACTAGCGGGAGGAAGCGAGCAGTACTTC.

In regard to this clonotype: This may be a read error, as it is one base from a much larger clone. V gene TRBV4-3 combines with J gene TRBJ2-5; 10 bases map to TRBD1. The CDR3 is 15 residues long. The germline V gene has CDR1 LGHNA and CDR2 YSLEER. V dropped 1 base and J dropped 9; count of bases not matched to a gene: 8. In DNA form, the CDR3 reads TGCGCCAGCAGCCAAGGACAGGGGGCTCAGGAGGCCCAGTACTTC. Its protein product is CASSQGQGAQEAQYF.

This clonotype was found many times. V and J are TRBV6-5 and TRBJ2-7; D may be TRBD1 (6 bases). V gave up 0 bases and J gave up 4 bases, with 10 bases separating them. The CDR3 sequence is 14 residues long. Germline V gene sequence: CDR1 MNHEY, CDR2 SVGAGI. The CDR3 spells CASSYSNRAYEQYF. The CDR3 DNA is TGTGCCAGCAGTTACTCGAACAGGGCGTACGAGCAGTACTTC.